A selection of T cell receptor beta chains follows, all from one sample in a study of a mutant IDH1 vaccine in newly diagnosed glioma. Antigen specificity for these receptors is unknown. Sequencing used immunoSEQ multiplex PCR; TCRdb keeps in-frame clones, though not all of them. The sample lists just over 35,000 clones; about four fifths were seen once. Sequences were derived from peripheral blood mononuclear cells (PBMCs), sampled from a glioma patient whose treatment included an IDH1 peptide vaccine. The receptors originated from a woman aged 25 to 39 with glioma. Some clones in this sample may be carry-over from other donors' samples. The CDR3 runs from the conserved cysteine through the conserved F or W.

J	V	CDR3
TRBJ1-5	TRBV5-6	CASSNQGPLGNQPQHF
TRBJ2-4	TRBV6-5	CASSSGPRAKNIQYF
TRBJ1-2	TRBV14	CASSPGRAYGYTF
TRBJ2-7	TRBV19	CASSIGGLDEQYF
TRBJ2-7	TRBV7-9	CASSQGGSGSPYEQYF
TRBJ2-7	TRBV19	CASSDRATYEQYF
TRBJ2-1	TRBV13	CASSLDNEQFF
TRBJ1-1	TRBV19	CASSYRGGSYTEAFF
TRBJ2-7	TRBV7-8	CASSPRGTIPEQYF
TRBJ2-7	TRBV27	CASSLEGEGTYEQYF
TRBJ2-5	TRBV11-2	CASSLRGDRVQETQYF
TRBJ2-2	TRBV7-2	CASSAGARGGELFF
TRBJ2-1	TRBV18	CASSTREGENNEQFF
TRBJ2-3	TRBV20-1	CSAPRVDTQYF
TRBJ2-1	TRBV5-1	CASTPWGRNNEQFF
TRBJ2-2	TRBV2	CASSVRGGRVFF
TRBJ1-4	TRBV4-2	CASSQEVGTGKLFF
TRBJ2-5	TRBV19	CASKFAPQETQYF
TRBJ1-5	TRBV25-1	CASSRGAGQPQHF
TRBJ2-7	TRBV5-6	CASSFRREQYF
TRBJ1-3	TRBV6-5	CASSYPGSGNTIYF
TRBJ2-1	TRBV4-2	CASSQDGLAEAYNEQFF
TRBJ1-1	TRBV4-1	CASSQPGSGQVHRNTEAFF
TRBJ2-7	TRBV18	CASSPGQLTYEQYF
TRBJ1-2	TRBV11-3	CASSDGQWRYGYTF
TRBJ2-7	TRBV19	CASSSSGTLVPYEQYF
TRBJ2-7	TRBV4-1	CASSHLAMGPPYEQYF
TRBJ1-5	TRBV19	CASSTTPGGGNQPQHF
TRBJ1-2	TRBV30	CAWSSSRPGMGGYTF
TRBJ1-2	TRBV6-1	CASSEGAQGFYGYTF
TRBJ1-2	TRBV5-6	CASSLGRNYGYTF
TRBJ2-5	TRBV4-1	CASSPTRGETQYF
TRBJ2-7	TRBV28	CASTSGRETYEQYF
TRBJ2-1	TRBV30	CAWAPGLNYNEQFF
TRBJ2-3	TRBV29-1	CSVARGQSTDTQYF
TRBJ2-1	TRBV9	CASSEGSSSYNEQFF
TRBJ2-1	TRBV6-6	CASSLGTGNEQFF
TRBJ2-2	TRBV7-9	CASSLGRAPRELFF
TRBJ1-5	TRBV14	CASRTPGAGEQPQHF
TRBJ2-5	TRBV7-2	CASSLGTYTGPQYF
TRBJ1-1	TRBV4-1	CASSREGQNTEAFF
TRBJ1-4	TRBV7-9	CASSLVGTAIEKLFF
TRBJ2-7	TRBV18	CASSRGEYEQYF
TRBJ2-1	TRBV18	CASSPRATGENEQFF
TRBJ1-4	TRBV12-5	CASGYGQRPSNEKLFF
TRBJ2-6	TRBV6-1	CASSWGGGGANVLTF
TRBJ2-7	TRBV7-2	CASSLAPSAYEQYF
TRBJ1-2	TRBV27	CASSLSTGDGYTF
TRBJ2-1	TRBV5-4	CASSATSGSYNEQFF
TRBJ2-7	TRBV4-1	CASSPPGYEQYF
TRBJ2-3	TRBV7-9	CASSLSSGHTDTQYF
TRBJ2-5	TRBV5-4	CASRDSRDYKQETQYF
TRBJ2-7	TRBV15	CATSRPSGASNEQYF
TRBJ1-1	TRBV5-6	CASSFETGKNTEAFF
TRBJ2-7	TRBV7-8	CASSHQRGDEQYF
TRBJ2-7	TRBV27	CASSWGTGSYEQYF
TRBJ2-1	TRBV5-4	CASSLGGGSSNEQFF
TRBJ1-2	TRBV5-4	CASSDAGSSTF
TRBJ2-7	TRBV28	CASSSPGQGPYEQYF